The 6 T cell receptor beta chains given below trace back to one sample, sequenced in a study of EBV T-cell therapy then PD-1 blockade in nasopharyngeal carcinoma. This table comes from immunoSEQ multiplex PCR, and its TCRdb copy is limited to in-frame clones, with some not included. The sample comprises roughly 20,000 clones, 84% of which are singletons, and roughly 30% rests with the top ten. Treatment reported: AdE1-LMPpoly-expanded autologous EBV-specific T-cell therapy followed by anti-PD-1 nivolumab. These receptors have no identified antigens. Sample: CD8+ T cells from blood, taken around day 33 from a patient whose treatment included autologous EBV-specific T cells and nivolumab. The receptor source for this set is a man aged 35 to 55 with nasopharyngeal carcinoma.

The V and J genes are TRBV12-3 or TRBV12-4 and TRBJ2-2; possibly TRBD1 for D (5 bases). V lost 7 bases and J lost 4, with 10 bases in between. This CDR3 comprises 13 residues. The CDR3 DNA follows: TGTGCCAGCACCGACGACAGCACCGGGGAGCTGTTTTTT. Translation: CASTDDSTGELFF.

This rearrangement joins TRBV9 to TRBJ2-2, with TRBD2 as a possible D gene (5 bases). CDR1 SGDLS and CDR2 YYNGEE come from the germline V gene. The CDR3 spans 16 residues. V was shortened by 3 bases and J by 2 bases, with 14 bases between the two germline ends. CDR3 nucleotides: TGTGCCAGCAGCGACGGCCAGCGGAGCAACACCGGGGAGCTGTTTTTT. Translated, it gives CASSDGQRSNTGELFF.

The CDR3 bases are TGTGCCAGCAGCGTAGGGGGGACTAGTGTAAATACGCAGTATTTT. Residues: CASSVGGTSVNTQYF. The chain joins TRBV9 to TRBJ2-3; 8 nucleotides agree with TRBD2. With V trimmed by 0 bases and J by 7 bases, 7 bases remained unmatched. Germline-derived CDR1 and CDR2 are SGDLS and YYNGEE. The CDR3 is 15 amino acids. The complete variable domain, with remaining parts taken from reference TRBV9 and TRBJ2-3, reads DSGVTQTPKHLITATGQRVTLRCSPRSGDLSVYWYQQSLDQGLQFLIQYYNGEERAKGNILERFSAQQFPDLHSELNLSSLELGDSALYFCASSVGGTSVNTQYFGPGTRLTVL.

V is TRBV9 and J is TRBJ2-3; the D call may be TRBD1 or TRBD2 (5 bases each). Trimming took 4 bases from V and 0 from J, leaving 12 bases between them. In germline, CDR1 is SGDLS, CDR2 YYNGEE. The CDR3 spans 15 residues. The CDR3 region has the DNA TGTGCCAGCAGCTCGGGGCAGGCGAGCACAGATACGCAGTATTTT. It translates to CASSSGQASTDTQYF.

This clone was observed a handful of times. The chain uses TRBV3-1 (or the pseudogene TRBV3-2) and TRBJ2-3; 9 bases agree with TRBD2. Germline-derived CDR1 and CDR2 are LGHDT and YNNKEL (reference sequence). The CDR3 has 17 amino acids. V lost 1 base, J lost 5 bases, and 10 bases stayed unmatched. The CDR3 nucleotides are TGTGCCAGCAGCCAAGGTAGCCTAGCGGGGCGGGAAGATACGCAGTATTTT. Encoded protein: CASSQGSLAGREDTQYF.

This rearrangement joins TRBV9 to TRBJ2-7; D is unresolved. The CDR3 has 14 amino acids. The germline V gene encodes CDR1 SGDLS and CDR2 YYNGEE. The V end lost 0 bases, the J end lost 3 bases, and 10 bases lay between the germline ends. CDR3 bases: TGTGCCAGCAGCGTAGACGGCAGCTACTACGAGCAGTACTTC. It is translated as CASSVDGSYYEQYF. Supplemented by reference TRBV9 and TRBJ2-7, the full variable domain reads DSGVTQTPKHLITATGQRVTLRCSPRSGDLSVYWYQQSLDQGLQFLIQYYNGEERAKGNILERFSAQQFPDLHSELNLSSLELGDSALYFCASSVDGSYYEQYFGPGTRLTVT.